Presented here are 6 T cell receptor beta chains from one specimen sequenced in a study of CD8 T cells in Susac syndrome. With random hexamers, reverse transcription was performed on about 0.45 to 1 ug of RNA. TCRdb itself ran the immunoSEQ multiplex PCR reads through MiXCR, one entry per CDR3 protein. The sample has some 140,000 distinct CDR3 sequences; over 90% are singletons. The sample consisted of CD8+ T cells from PBMCs. The receptors were gathered from a human donor with Susac syndrome.

The chain couples TRBV5-6 to TRBJ2-3; D unresolved. Per the germline V gene, CDR1 is SGHDT and CDR2 is YYEEEE. V was pared by 5 bases and J by 6 bases, with 10 bases between. The CDR3 loop spans 12 amino acids. This CDR3 is CASRSTLDTQYF. The CDR3 DNA follows: TGTGCCAGCAGGTCGACGCTGGATACGCAGTATTTT.

This clonotype was observed a single time. This chain links TRBV7-8 with TRBJ2-7; D is unresolved. Germline V gene data show CDR1 as SGHVS and CDR2 as FQNEAQ. Trimming stripped 5 bases from V and 11 bases from J, with 16 bases between. The CDR3 runs to 12 residues. The chain's CDR3 is CASSLSNGREYF. The CDR3, as DNA: TGTGCCAGCAGCCTATCCAACGGCAGAGAGTACTTC.

In nucleotides, the CDR3 is TGCAGCGTCGCGAGAGACCTTACCACTCATGGCTACACCTTC. Amino acid sequence: CSVARDLTTHGYTF. The V gene is TRBV29-1, the J gene TRBJ1-2; D gene ambiguous. This CDR3 is built from 14 residues. Germline V gene lookup returns CDR1 SQVTM and CDR2 ANQGSEA. V lost 6 bases, J lost 6 bases, and 20 bases lay in between.

V and J are TRBV4-1 and TRBJ1-5; D gene ambiguous. With 1 base removed from V and 6 bases from J, the gap between germline ends came to 13 bases. The CDR3 sequence is 15 residues long. CDR1 is MGHRA, CDR2 YSYEKL, per germline. The CDR3: CASSQVGGFGQPQHF. CDR3 DNA sequence: TGCGCCAGCAGCCAAGTAGGAGGGTTCGGTCAGCCCCAGCATTTT.

J is TRBJ2-2 and V is TRBV15; TRBD1 matches 7 bases. The CDR3 is 16 amino acids. Germline V gene data show CDR1 as LNHNV and CDR2 as YYDKDF (reference sequence). V lost 0 bases and J lost 4; bases outside the gene matches: 5. The CDR3 reads CATSRERQGPTGELFF. The CDR3 nucleotides read TGTGCCACCAGCAGAGAGAGACAGGGTCCCACCGGGGAGCTGTTTTTT.

The V gene is TRBV7-9, the J gene TRBJ2-3; 10 bases agree with TRBD2. With 5 bases clipped from V and 0 bases from J, the junction kept 5 bases outside the gene matches. Germline V gene data show CDR1 as SEHNR and CDR2 as FQNEAQ (reference sequence). CDR3 size: 16 residues. The CDR3 protein is CASSPTSGASTDTQYF. In DNA, the CDR3 is TGTGCCAGCAGCCCTACTAGCGGGGCTAGCACAGATACGCAGTATTTT.